This T cell receptor beta chain was profiled in a study of identical twins. This clonotype was recorded a few times. One entry per CDR3 protein, called by TCRdb with MiXCR from the 5' RACE reads. The sample has 510,000 or so distinct CDR3 sequences; 12% to 15% are singletons. Germline values: CDR1 SGHRS, CDR2 YFSETQ. The CDR3 is 14 residues long. Trimming cost V 5 bases and J 1 base, with 10 bases left between them. These same data were also listed under a study on yellow fever vaccine responses in identical twins.

This receptor was identified in a woman aged 18-30 years in good health. The sample taken for sequencing was CD4+ T cells sorted from blood. V is TRBV5-1 and J is TRBJ2-1, with D perhaps TRBD2 (5 bases). The CDR3 reads CASRDAGSYNEQFF. CDR3 DNA: TGCGCCAGCAGGGATGCGGGTTCCTACAATGAGCAGTTCTTC.